The 30 T cell receptor beta chains presented below share a single source sample, sequenced in a study of T cell clonotyping in hematopoietic cell transplantation. Time point in this sample: recipient sample about 28 days before transplant, after cytoreduction. Using immunoSEQ multiplex PCR, the repertoire was profiled, and TCRdb retains in-frame clones only, with some absent. The data hold about 36,000 clones, with 95% observed a single time. The source was peripheral blood mononuclear cells, collected before stem cell transplant. These receptors were obtained from a man aged 40-49 years with chronic myeloid leukemia. Some clones in this sample may be carry-over from other donors' samples.

This chain connects TRBV7-9 to TRBJ1-1; no clear D. The CDR3 runs to 13 residues. Germline CDR1 is SEHNR and CDR2 is FQNEAQ (reference sequence). V lost 3 bases, J lost 6 bases, and 11 bases lay in between. The CDR3 sequence is CASSLIEGAEAFF. The CDR3 nucleotides are TGTGCCAGCAGCTTGATTGAGGGCGCTGAAGCTTTCTTT.

The genes are TRBV29-1 and TRBJ1-5; D possibly corresponds to TRBD1 (5 bases). This CDR3 is 12 amino acids long. Per the germline V gene, CDR1 is SQVTM and CDR2 is ANQGSEA. The germline V and J ends were trimmed by 7 bases and 3 bases, with 10 bases remaining between them. In nucleotides, the CDR3 is TGCAGCGCAGGGAATCACAATCAGCCCCAGCATTTT. Translation: CSAGNHNQPQHF.

This clone was seen only once. This chain connects TRBV11-1 to TRBJ2-1; D is perhaps TRBD1 or TRBD2 (7 bases each). Germline CDR1 reads SGHAT; CDR2 reads FQDESV (reference sequence). V was cut by 5 bases and J by 8 bases, with 22 bases left in between. The CDR3 is made up of 16 amino acids. Here the CDR3 DNA reads TGTGCCAGCAGCCGGCGGGGGAGTCCAGGGGGTGATGAGCAGTTCTTC. As protein: CASSRRGSPGGDEQFF.

J is TRBJ2-5 and V is TRBV7-2; D remains ambiguous. The germline V and J ends were trimmed by 5 bases and 2 bases, with 3 bases remaining between them. Germline V gene data show CDR1 as SGHTA and CDR2 as FQGNSA. The CDR3 contains 11 residues. CDR3 nucleotide sequence: TGTGCCAGCAGCGCTCAAGAGACCCAGTACTTC. Translated, it gives CASSAQETQYF.

This chain connects TRBV4-2 to TRBJ1-6, with D perhaps matching TRBD1 (6 bases). The germline V gene has CDR1 LGHNA and CDR2 YNFKEQ. Trimming removed 0 bases at V and 6 bases at J, with 9 bases between. This CDR3 contains 15 residues. DNA for the CDR3: TGTGCCAGCAGCCAAGAGGACAGTCCTAATTCACCCCTCCACTTT. Its translation is CASSQEDSPNSPLHF.

In this sample, this clone turned up once. The J gene is TRBJ1-5, the V gene TRBV29-1; weak D call: TRBD1 (6 bases). The CDR3 runs to 15 residues. CDR1 SQVTM and CDR2 ANQGSEA come from the germline V gene. V was clipped by 4 bases and J by 7 bases, with 20 bases between them. CDR3: CSVAGGRGGGQPQHF. In DNA, the CDR3 is TGCAGCGTTGCCGGGGGGCGGGGAGGGGGACAGCCCCAGCATTTT.

This chain links TRBV7-2 with TRBJ2-6; 9 bases match TRBD1. This CDR3 has 17 amino acids. With V trimmed by 4 bases and J by 4 bases, 8 bases remained unmatched. Germline CDR1 reads SGHTA; CDR2 reads FQGNSA. The CDR3 bases are TGTGCCAGCAGCTCGATAACAGGGGGCAGGGGGGCCAACGTCCTGACTTTC. It codes for CASSSITGGRGANVLTF.

This rearrangement joins TRBV7-2 to TRBJ1-2, with D maybe TRBD1 (5 bases). Per germline, CDR1 SGHTA and CDR2 FQGNSA. Trimming pared 0 bases from V and 4 bases from J, leaving 18 bases between. CDR3 length: 17 amino acids. As DNA, the CDR3 is TGTGCCAGCAGCTTAGCTACCTCGGGGCTGTCTTTCTATGGCTACACCTTC. The encoded protein is CASSLATSGLSFYGYTF.

The chain links TRBV5-1 to TRBJ2-7; D is perhaps TRBD1 (7 bases). The CDR3 has 16 residues. V lost 4 bases, J lost 1 base, and 18 bases lay in between. Germline values: CDR1 SGHRS, CDR2 YFSETQ. CDR3 coding DNA: TGCGCCAGCAGCCCGCGGACAGGAGGGGAATCCTACGAGCAGTACTTC. This translates into CASSPRTGGESYEQYF.

The V and J genes are TRBV2 and TRBJ1-2; D may be TRBD1 (5 bases). Trimming removed 3 bases from V and 4 bases from J, with 15 bases in between. CDR1 and CDR2 (germline): SNHLY, FYNNEI. The CDR3 consists of 15 residues. The CDR3 DNA sequence: TGTGCCAGCAGTGATGAGGGGTTCCTAACCTATGGCTACACCTTC. Its translation is CASSDEGFLTYGYTF. The full variable domain, with the rest looked up from reference TRBV2 and TRBJ1-2, is EPEVTQTPSHQVTQMGQEVILRCVPISNHLYFYWYRQILGQKVEFLVSFYNNEISEKSEIFDDQFSVERPDGSNFTLKIRSTKLEDSAMYFCASSDEGFLTYGYTFGSGTRLTVV.

V and J are TRBV4-3 and TRBJ1-2; D possibly corresponds to TRBD1 (5 bases). Germline V CDR1 and CDR2: LGHNA, YSLEER. This CDR3 contains 15 residues. The germline V and J ends were trimmed by 3 bases and 8 bases, with 19 bases remaining between them. The CDR3 sequence: CASSQPGNEGLGYTF. DNA for the CDR3: TGCGCCAGCAGCCAGCCGGGAAATGAGGGACTGGGCTACACCTTC.

This chain links TRBV30 with TRBJ2-1; 12 bases are a match to TRBD2. The germline gives CDR1 GTSNPN, CDR2 SVGIG (reference sequence). After removal of 4 bases from V and 16 bases from J, the junction contained 5 bases not matched to a gene. The CDR3 covers 11 residues. The CDR3 spells CAWTSGGAEFF. DNA of the CDR3: TGTGCCTGGACTAGCGGGGGGGCCGAATTCTTC.

V usage is TRBV5-4 and J usage is TRBJ1-4; D unclear. The CDR3 length is 15 residues. V shed 0 bases and J shed 3 bases, with 9 bases lying between them. Germline values: CDR1 SGHNT, CDR2 YYREEE (reference sequence). The CDR3 reads CASSLDFAPNEKLFF. The CDR3 bases are TGTGCCAGCAGCTTGGATTTCGCCCCTAATGAAAAACTGTTTTTT.

The chain couples TRBV29-1 to TRBJ2-7, with D uncertain. The CDR3 runs to 11 residues. With 1 base removed from V and 3 bases from J, the gap between germline ends came to 4 bases. Germline CDR1 is SQVTM and CDR2 is ANQGSEA. The CDR3 spells CSVEVSYEQYF. CDR3 DNA: TGCAGCGTTGAAGTCAGCTACGAGCAGTACTTC.

This rearrangement joins TRBV4-1 to TRBJ2-2; 7 positions match TRBD1. The ends lost 0 bases at V and 3 bases at J; junction bases unmatched: 10. The CDR3 is 18 residues long. Germline V gene data show CDR1 as MGHRA and CDR2 as YSYEKL. For the CDR3, the DNA is TGCGCCAGCAGCCAAGATCCTCGGCAGGGGGTGGACACCGGGGAGCTGTTTTTT. Translation gives CASSQDPRQGVDTGELFF.

This chain connects TRBV30 to TRBJ1-2; 8 bases line up with TRBD1. Germline lookup yields CDR1 GTSNPN and CDR2 SVGIG (reference sequence). V trimming: 2 bases; J trimming: 4 bases; junction bases outside the gene matches: 3. The CDR3 loop spans 13 amino acids. For the CDR3, the DNA is TGTGCCTGGAGTCCTACAGGGGGCTATGGCTACACCTTC. It is translated as CAWSPTGGYGYTF.

The chain couples TRBV19 to TRBJ1-2; D remains unclear. Trimming removed 5 bases at V and 4 bases at J, with 14 bases between. Germline assignment: CDR1 LNHDA and CDR2 SQIVND (reference sequence). The CDR3 extends over 14 amino acids. CDR3 DNA: TGTGCCAGTAGTTTTCACCTCGGTCCCTATGGCTACACCTTC. Its translation is CASSFHLGPYGYTF.

The rearrangement uses TRBV2 and TRBJ1-5; TRBD1 might be the D (6 bases). V was cut by 6 bases and J by 9 bases, with 18 bases left in between. The CDR3 totals 14 residues. Germline V gene sequence: CDR1 SNHLY, CDR2 FYNNEI. CDR3 coding DNA: TGTGCCAGCAGAGGGGGGGAGGAGATTCGGCCCCAGCATTTT. It encodes CASRGGEEIRPQHF.

This chain connects TRBV4-3 to TRBJ1-5; D is ambiguous. Trimming took 0 bases from V and 0 from J, leaving 6 bases between them. The CDR3 contains 15 residues. Germline V lookup: CDR1 LGHNA, CDR2 YSLEER. The CDR3 region is CASSQERYSNQPQHF. CDR3 in DNA: TGCGCCAGCAGCCAAGAACGGTATAGCAATCAGCCCCAGCATTTT.

The rearrangement joins TRBV4-2 to TRBJ2-6; TRBD1 matches at 10 bases. The V gene end was trimmed by 0 bases and the J gene end by 0 bases; junction bases not matched to a gene: 14. The CDR3 covers 22 residues. Per germline, CDR1 LGHNA and CDR2 YNFKEQ. CDR3 region: CASSQETHGTGDLLSGANVLTF. The CDR3 DNA is TGTGCCAGCAGCCAAGAGACCCACGGGACAGGGGACTTACTCTCTGGGGCCAACGTCCTGACTTTC.

A single count supports this clone. This chain joins TRBV5-1 and TRBJ2-7; D perhaps matches TRBD1 (7 bases). The V end was cut by 1 base, the J end by 1 base, with 15 bases between. The CDR3 is made up of 16 amino acids. Germline CDR1 and CDR2: SGHRS and YFSETQ. CDR3 residues: CASSLNPRGDSYEQYF. In nucleotides, the CDR3 is TGCGCCAGCAGCTTGAATCCCAGGGGGGATTCCTACGAGCAGTACTTC.

The rearrangement uses TRBV6-1 and TRBJ1-5, with D uncertain. The V end was cut by 3 bases, the J end by 1 base, with 10 bases between. The length of the CDR3 is 15 residues. Germline values: CDR1 MNHNS, CDR2 SASEGT. As DNA, the CDR3 is TGTGCCAGCAGTGACAATCCCCTAAGCAATCAGCCCCAGCATTTT. This encodes CASSDNPLSNQPQHF.

The V gene is TRBV4-3, the J gene TRBJ2-1; perhaps TRBD1 as D (6 bases). The germline gives CDR1 LGHNA, CDR2 YSLEER. The CDR3 extends over 17 amino acids. V dropped 1 base and J dropped 5 bases, with 18 bases sitting between them. CDR3 sequence (DNA): TGCGCCAGCAGCCAAGCCCTTCCGGGACACAAAAACAATGAGCAGTTCTTC. It yields the protein CASSQALPGHKNNEQFF.

The chain combines TRBV6-4 with TRBJ2-4; 12 nucleotides match TRBD2. The germline gives CDR1 MRHNA, CDR2 SNTAGT. J lost 15 bases, V lost 0 bases, and 9 bases had no gene match. This CDR3 is built from 15 residues. The CDR3 protein is CASSDSARGTSGLYF. The DNA for the CDR3 is TGTGCCAGCAGTGACTCTGCGAGGGGGACTAGCGGGCTGTACTTC.

J is TRBJ1-2 and V is TRBV5-1; D is unresolved. The germline CDR1 and CDR2 sequences are SGHRS and YFSETQ. CDR3 length: 13 amino acids. Trimming took 6 bases from V and 3 from J, leaving 12 bases between them. Here the CDR3 DNA reads TGCGCCAGCACCTCAAGAACAGACTATGGCTACACCTTC. Amino acid sequence: CASTSRTDYGYTF.

J is TRBJ1-4 and V is TRBV7-6; D remains ambiguous. The CDR3 covers 18 residues. Trimming shortened V by 5 bases and J by 0 bases, and 19 bases separated the two germline ends. Germline lookup yields CDR1 SGHVS and CDR2 FNYEAQ. The CDR3 region has the DNA TGTGCCAGCAGCCCCGCGGCAGAACCCGTTGCAACTAATGAAAAACTGTTTTTT. Protein sequence: CASSPAAEPVATNEKLFF.

This rearrangement joins TRBV11-2 to TRBJ1-6, with D possibly matching TRBD1 (6 bases). The CDR3 is 15 residues long. Trimming pared 0 bases from V and 8 bases from J, leaving 11 bases between. CDR1 SGHAT and CDR2 FQNNGV come from the germline V gene. The CDR3 spells CASSLEVRGYSPLHF. DNA of the CDR3: TGTGCCAGCAGCTTAGAGGTCAGGGGCTATTCACCCCTCCACTTT.

This clone has a handful of counts. The V gene is TRBV11-1, the J gene TRBJ2-3; D is possibly TRBD2 (7 bases). V shed 4 bases and J shed 2 bases, with 19 bases lying between them. The germline V gene encodes CDR1 SGHAT and CDR2 FQDESV (reference sequence). CDR3 length equals 17 residues. The CDR3 loop is CASSSRFGAGATDTQYF. The CDR3 DNA follows: TGTGCCAGCAGCTCTCGGTTTGGGGCGGGGGCCACAGATACGCAGTATTTT.

The count of this clone is one. The chain carries TRBV30 and TRBJ2-6; tentatively, D is TRBD2 (5 bases). Per germline, CDR1 GTSNPN and CDR2 SVGIG (reference sequence). This CDR3 contains 15 residues. The DNA for the CDR3 is TGTGCTCATGGAGCGGCATGGTCTGGGGCCAACGTCCTGACTTTC. Its translation: CAHGAAWSGANVLTF.

The rearrangement links TRBV27 to TRBJ2-2; no definite D call. The CDR3 has 14 residues. CDR1 is MNHEY, CDR2 SMNVEV, per germline (reference sequence). V lost 1 base, J lost 3 bases, and 6 bases lay in between. In DNA, the CDR3 is TGTGCCAGCAGTTTATACTGGGACACCGGGGAGCTGTTTTTT. As protein: CASSLYWDTGELFF.